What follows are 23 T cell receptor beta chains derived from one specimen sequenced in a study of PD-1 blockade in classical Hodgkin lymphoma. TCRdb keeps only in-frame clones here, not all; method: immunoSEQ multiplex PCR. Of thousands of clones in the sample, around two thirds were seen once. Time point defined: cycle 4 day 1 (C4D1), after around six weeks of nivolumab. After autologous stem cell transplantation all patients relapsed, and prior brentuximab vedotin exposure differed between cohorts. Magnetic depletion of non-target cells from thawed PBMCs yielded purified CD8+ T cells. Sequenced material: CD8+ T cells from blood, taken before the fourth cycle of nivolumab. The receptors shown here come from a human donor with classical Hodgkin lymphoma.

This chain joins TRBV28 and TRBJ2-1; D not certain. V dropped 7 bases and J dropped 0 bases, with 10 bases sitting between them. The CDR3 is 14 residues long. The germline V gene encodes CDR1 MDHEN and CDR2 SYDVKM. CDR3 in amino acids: CASNHLSSYNEQFF. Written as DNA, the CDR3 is TGTGCCAGCAACCACCTGAGCTCCTACAATGAGCAGTTCTTC.

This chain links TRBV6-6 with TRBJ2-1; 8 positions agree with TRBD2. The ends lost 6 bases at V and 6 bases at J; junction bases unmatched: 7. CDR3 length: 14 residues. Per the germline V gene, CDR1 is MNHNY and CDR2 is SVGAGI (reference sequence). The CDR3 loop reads CASSPTTSGNEQFF. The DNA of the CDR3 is TGTGCCAGCAGCCCTACTACTAGCGGCAATGAGCAGTTCTTC.

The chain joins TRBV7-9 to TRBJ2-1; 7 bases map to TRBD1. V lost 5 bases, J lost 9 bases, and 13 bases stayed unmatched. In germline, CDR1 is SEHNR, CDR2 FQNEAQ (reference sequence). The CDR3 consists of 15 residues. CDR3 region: CASSPPGSGGFEQFF. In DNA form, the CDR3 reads TGTGCCAGCAGCCCCCCGGGCTCAGGGGGATTTGAGCAGTTCTTC.

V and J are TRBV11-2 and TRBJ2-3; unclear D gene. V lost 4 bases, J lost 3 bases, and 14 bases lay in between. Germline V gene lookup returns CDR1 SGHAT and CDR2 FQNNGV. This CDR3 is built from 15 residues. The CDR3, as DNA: TGTGCCAGCAGCTCCTACTTTGAAGCGACAGATACGCAGTATTTT. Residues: CASSSYFEATDTQYF.

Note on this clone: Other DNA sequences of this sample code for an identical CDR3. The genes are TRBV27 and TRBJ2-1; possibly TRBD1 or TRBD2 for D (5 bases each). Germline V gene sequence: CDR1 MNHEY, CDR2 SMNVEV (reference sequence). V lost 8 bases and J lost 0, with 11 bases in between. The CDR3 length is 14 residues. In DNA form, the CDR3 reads TGTGCCAGCTCCCCAGGGAGCTCCTACAATGAGCAGTTCTTC. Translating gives CASSPGSSYNEQFF.

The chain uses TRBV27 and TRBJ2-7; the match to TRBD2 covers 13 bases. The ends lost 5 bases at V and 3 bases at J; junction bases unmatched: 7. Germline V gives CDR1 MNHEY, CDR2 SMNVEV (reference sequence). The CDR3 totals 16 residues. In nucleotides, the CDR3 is TGTGCCAGCAGTCCCCCTGGACTAGCGGGAGTCTACGAGCAGTACTTC. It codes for CASSPPGLAGVYEQYF.

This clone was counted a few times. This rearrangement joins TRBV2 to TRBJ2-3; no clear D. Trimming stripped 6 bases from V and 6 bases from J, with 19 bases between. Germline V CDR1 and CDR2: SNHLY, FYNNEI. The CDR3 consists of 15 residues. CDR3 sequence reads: CASSPPGFLRDTQYF. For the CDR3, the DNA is TGTGCCAGCAGCCCCCCGGGTTTCTTACGGGATACGCAGTATTTT.

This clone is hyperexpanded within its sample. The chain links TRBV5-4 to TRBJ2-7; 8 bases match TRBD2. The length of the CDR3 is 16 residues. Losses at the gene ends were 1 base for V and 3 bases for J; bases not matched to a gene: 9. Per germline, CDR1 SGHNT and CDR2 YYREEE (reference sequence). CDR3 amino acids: CASSLMASGLVYEQYF. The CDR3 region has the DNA TGTGCCAGCAGCTTGATGGCTAGCGGGCTCGTCTACGAGCAGTACTTC.

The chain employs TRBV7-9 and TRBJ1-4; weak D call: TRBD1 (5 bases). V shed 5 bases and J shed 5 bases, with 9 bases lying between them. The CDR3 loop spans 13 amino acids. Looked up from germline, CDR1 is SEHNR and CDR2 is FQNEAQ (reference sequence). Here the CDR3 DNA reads TGTGCCAGCAGCCCGGGGGTAAATGAAAAACTGTTTTTT. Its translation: CASSPGVNEKLFF.

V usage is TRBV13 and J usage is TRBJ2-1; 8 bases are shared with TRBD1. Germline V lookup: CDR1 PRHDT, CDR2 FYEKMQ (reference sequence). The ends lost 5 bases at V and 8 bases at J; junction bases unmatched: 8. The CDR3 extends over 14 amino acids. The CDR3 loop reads CASSRGQGSDEQFF. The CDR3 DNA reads TGTGCCAGCAGCCGAGGACAGGGTAGCGATGAGCAGTTCTTC.

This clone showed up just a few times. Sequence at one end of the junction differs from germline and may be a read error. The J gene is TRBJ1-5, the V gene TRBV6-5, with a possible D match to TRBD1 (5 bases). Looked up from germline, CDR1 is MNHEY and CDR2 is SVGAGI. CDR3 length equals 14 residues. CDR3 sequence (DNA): TGTGCCAGCAGTTACTGGCAGGGCAAACAGCCCCAGCATTTT. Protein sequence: CASSYWQGKQPQHF.

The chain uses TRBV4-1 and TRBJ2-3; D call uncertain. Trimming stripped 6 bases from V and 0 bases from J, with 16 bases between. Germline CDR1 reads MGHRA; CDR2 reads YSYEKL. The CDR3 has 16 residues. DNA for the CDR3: TGCGCCAGCAGTTTCCATCAGGTCCCAAGCACAGATACGCAGTATTTT. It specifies CASSFHQVPSTDTQYF.

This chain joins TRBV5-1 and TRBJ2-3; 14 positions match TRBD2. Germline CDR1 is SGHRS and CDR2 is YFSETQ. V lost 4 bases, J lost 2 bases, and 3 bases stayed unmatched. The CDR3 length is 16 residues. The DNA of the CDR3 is TGCGCCAGCAGCCGGACTAGCGGGGGGTTCACAGATACGCAGTATTTT. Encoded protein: CASSRTSGGFTDTQYF.

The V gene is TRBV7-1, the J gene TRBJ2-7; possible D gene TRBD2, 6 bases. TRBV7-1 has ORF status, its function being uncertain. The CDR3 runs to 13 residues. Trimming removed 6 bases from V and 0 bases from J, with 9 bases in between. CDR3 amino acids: CASRDGSSYEQYF. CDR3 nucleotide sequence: TGTGCCAGCAGAGACGGGAGCTCCTACGAGCAGTACTTC.

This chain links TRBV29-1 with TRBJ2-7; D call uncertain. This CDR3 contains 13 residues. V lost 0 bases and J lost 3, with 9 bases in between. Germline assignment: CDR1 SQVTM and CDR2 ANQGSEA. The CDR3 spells CSVEDDLGYEQYF. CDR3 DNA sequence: TGCAGCGTTGAAGATGACCTGGGCTACGAGCAGTACTTC.

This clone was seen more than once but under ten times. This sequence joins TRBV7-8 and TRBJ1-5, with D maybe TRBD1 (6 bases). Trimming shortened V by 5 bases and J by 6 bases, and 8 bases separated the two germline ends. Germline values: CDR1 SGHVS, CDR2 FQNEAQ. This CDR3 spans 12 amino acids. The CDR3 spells CASSTGFQPQHF. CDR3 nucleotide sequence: TGTGCCAGCAGCACAGGGTTTCAGCCCCAGCATTTT.

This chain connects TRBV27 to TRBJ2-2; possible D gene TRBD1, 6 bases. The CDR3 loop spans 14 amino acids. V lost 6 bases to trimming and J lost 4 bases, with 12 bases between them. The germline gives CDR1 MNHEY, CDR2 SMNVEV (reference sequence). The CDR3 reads CASSQTGGTGELFF. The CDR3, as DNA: TGTGCCAGCAGCCAGACAGGCGGCACCGGGGAGCTGTTTTTT.

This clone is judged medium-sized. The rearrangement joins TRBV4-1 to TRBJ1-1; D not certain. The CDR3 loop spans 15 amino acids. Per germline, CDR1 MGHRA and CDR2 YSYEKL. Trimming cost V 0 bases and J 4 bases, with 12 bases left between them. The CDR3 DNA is TGCGCCAGCAGCCAAGATCTTGCGGGGAGCACTGAAGCTTTCTTT. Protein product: CASSQDLAGSTEAFF.

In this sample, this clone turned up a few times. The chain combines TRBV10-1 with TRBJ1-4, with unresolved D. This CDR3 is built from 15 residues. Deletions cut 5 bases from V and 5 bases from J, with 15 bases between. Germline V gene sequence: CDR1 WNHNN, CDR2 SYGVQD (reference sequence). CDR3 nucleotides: TGCGCCAGCAGTCAAGACGCGGGATCAAATGAAAAACTGTTTTTT. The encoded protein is CASSQDAGSNEKLFF.

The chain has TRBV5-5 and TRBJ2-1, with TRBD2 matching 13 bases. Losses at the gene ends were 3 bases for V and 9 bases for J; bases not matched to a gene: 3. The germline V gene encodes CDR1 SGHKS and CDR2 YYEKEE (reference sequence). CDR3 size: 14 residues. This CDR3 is CASSWTSGSFEQFF. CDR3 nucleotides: TGTGCCAGCAGCTGGACTAGCGGGAGCTTTGAGCAGTTCTTC.

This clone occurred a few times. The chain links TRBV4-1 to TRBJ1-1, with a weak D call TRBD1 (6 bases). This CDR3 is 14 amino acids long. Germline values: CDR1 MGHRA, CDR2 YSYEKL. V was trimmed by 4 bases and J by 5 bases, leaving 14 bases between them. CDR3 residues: CASSPHLGGTEAFF. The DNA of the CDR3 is TGCGCCAGCAGCCCTCATCTAGGGGGGACTGAAGCTTTCTTT.

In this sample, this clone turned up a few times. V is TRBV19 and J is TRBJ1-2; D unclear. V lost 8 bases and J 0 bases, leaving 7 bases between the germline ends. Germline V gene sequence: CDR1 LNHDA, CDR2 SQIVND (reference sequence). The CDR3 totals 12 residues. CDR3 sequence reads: CASGPPNYGYTF. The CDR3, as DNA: TGTGCCAGTGGCCCTCCTAACTATGGCTACACCTTC.

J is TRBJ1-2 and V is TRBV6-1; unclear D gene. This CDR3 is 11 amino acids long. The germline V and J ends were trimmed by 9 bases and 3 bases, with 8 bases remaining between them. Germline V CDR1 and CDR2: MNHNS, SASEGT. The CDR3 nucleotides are TGTGCCAGTACGAGAGACTATGGCTACACCTTC. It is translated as CASTRDYGYTF.